The clone carrying this T cell receptor beta chain occurred once. This sample stems from a study of T cell responses to AZD1222 COVID-19 vaccine. V lost 0 bases and J lost 4, with 12 bases in between. This CDR3 comprises 15 residues. The germline gives CDR1 MNHNY, CDR2 SVGAGI (reference sequence). Assay: immunoSEQ multiplex PCR; the TCRdb copy retains only in-frame clones and omits some. The table has 80,000 to 95,000 clones, 90% seen once. The chain recombines TRBV6-6 with TRBJ1-2, with D possibly being TRBD1 (5 bases). This material consisted of peripheral blood, taken 28 days after the second AZD1222 dose. The receptor was isolated from an adult who received the AZD1222 COVID-19 vaccine. The CDR3 sequence: CASSYSSQGVYGYTF. The CDR3 coding sequence is TGTGCCAGCAGTTACTCGTCGCAGGGAGTCTATGGCTACACCTTC.